This TCR beta chain came from a study of beta chain features in type 1 diabetes. Study-level information: All samples combined gave 107,917,701 sorted cells for examination.

The CDR3 contains 11 residues. The germline V gene has CDR1 SGHDN and CDR2 FVKESK. The authors reverse transcribed all of the isolated RNA, so sequencing captured expressed TCRB transcripts. The assay was immunoSEQ multiplex PCR, and TCRdb's table has in-frame clones only and misses some. The data contain 150,000 to 200,000 clones, 7.5% to 9.5% of them singletons. Comment on this clone: An end of the junction differs from the germline gene, which may be a read error.

The source material was central memory CD4+ T cells from blood. The chain couples TRBV14 to TRBJ2-1; maybe TRBD1 (6 bases). The clonotype comes from a woman in her late teens or twenties in good health. Here the CDR3 reads CASSQAGDKIF. The CDR3 region has the DNA TGTGCCAGCAGCCAAGCAGGGGATAAGATCTTC.